One T cell receptor (beta chain) is described in this entry. Its matching antigen is unknown. The data were produced by immunoSEQ multiplex PCR, yet TCRdb's version contains in-frame clones alone and is incomplete. This table holds roughly 160,000 clones, 94% found once. Trimming took 2 bases from V and 3 from J, leaving 10 bases between them. Germline CDR1 reads ENHRY; CDR2 reads SYGVKD. The CDR3 covers 14 residues. This sample is part of a study of T cell responses to AZD1222 COVID-19 vaccine. Study observations and caveats: Spike-specific TCRs gained breadth and depth after people received two AZD1222 doses.

This sequence was found in an adult in good health. The V gene is TRBV10-3, the J gene TRBJ1-2, with D uncertain. The material was peripheral blood, obtained on day 0 of AZD1222 vaccination. The CDR3: CAISEPDGYYGYTF. In DNA, the CDR3 is TGTGCCATCAGTGAGCCAGACGGGTACTATGGCTACACCTTC.